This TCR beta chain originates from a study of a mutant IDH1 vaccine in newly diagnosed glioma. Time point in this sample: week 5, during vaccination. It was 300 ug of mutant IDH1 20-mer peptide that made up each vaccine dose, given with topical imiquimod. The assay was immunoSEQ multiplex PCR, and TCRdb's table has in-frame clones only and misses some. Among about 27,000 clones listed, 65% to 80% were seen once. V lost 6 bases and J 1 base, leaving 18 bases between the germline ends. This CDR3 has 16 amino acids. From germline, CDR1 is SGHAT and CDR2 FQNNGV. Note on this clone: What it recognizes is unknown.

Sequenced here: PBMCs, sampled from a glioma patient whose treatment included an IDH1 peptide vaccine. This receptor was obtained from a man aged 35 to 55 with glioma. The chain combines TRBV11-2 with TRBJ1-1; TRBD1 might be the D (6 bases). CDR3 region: CASSSFGGRKNTEAFF. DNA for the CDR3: TGTGCCAGCAGTTCCTTTGGGGGCAGGAAGAACACTGAAGCTTTCTTT.